This T cell receptor (beta chain) was recorded in a study of cytomegalovirus exposure and HLA in healthy donors. Background on the study: From donors who were HLA-typed, an early data release held 70 million to 90 million unique TCRs.

The PCR made use of 60 Vbeta and 13 Jbeta primers. Profiling relied on immunoSEQ multiplex PCR, and the TCRdb table lists in-frame clones only, not all of them. The data show 150,000 or so clones, around 80% seen once. Each donor's status was that of a healthy bone marrow donor. V was trimmed by 1 base and J by 6 bases, leaving 9 bases between them. This CDR3 has 13 residues. Germline V CDR1 and CDR2: SGHTA, FQGNSA. Study-wide findings and caveats: A later analysis reportedly found that, within productive TCRs, an Asian-associated ancestry cluster had fewer N-insertions than the mean observed across the approximately 660 donors. A few of the chains that were CMV-associated were confirmed in vitro to be specific for CMV antigens.

Worth noting for this clone: Its antigen is undetermined.

This chain links TRBV7-2 with TRBJ1-2; D might be TRBD1 (6 bases). Sequencing was carried out using PBMCs. This sequence originates from a man in his fifties in good health and CMV-seronegative. DNA for the CDR3: TGTGCCAGCAGCTTAGTACACAGGGATGGCTACACCTTC. This codes for CASSLVHRDGYTF.